The next 20 T cell receptor beta chains were all read from a single sample in a study of CD8+CD57+ T cells in acquired aplastic anemia. Patients sequenced had flow cytometry evidence of CD8+CD57+ cell expansion. Genomic DNA templated the TCR beta VDJ and CDR3 profiling. TCRdb itself ran the reads through MiXCR, one entry per CDR3 protein. The data hold roughly 180,000 distinct CDR3 sequences, with around 63% observed a single time. The sample was sorted CD4+, CD8+, or CD8+CD57+ T cells (not recorded which) from PBMCs. The receptor source for this set is a human donor with aplastic anemia.

Note on this clonotype: A much more abundant neighbour one base away suggests this may be a read error. V and J are TRBV2 and TRBJ2-7, with 9 bases fitting TRBD1. The junction had 9 bases not matched to a gene; V was cut back by 6 bases and J by 3 bases. This CDR3 contains 15 residues. Germline CDR1 reads SNHLY; CDR2 reads FYNNEI. CDR3 protein: CASSSAGTGLYEQYF. The CDR3 DNA is TGTGCCAGCAGCTCCGCCGGGACAGGGCTCTACGAGCAGTACTTC.

The chain employs TRBV2 and TRBJ2-7, with TRBD1 matching over 7 bases. CDR3 size: 14 residues. V lost 4 bases to trimming and J lost 3 bases; unmatched junction nucleotides: 6. Germline assignment: CDR1 SNHLY and CDR2 FYNNEI. The CDR3, as DNA: TGTGCCAGCAGTGGACAGGGTCGAAACTACGAGCAGTACTTC. This encodes CASSGQGRNYEQYF.

CDR3 DNA sequence: TGTGCCAGTAGTAGGAGTAAAGGCGGCTACACCTTC. This encodes CASSRSKGGYTF. V and J are TRBV19 and TRBJ1-2, with D uncertain. Trimming pared 4 bases from V and 8 bases from J, leaving 11 bases between. This CDR3 has 12 residues. Germline V gives CDR1 LNHDA, CDR2 SQIVND (reference sequence).

This chain joins TRBV7-3 and TRBJ2-1; D call uncertain. Trimming took 0 bases from V and 5 from J, leaving 8 bases between them. Germline loops: CDR1 SGHTA, CDR2 FQGTGA. This CDR3 is built from 14 residues. In DNA form, the CDR3 reads TGTGCCAGCAGCTTAACGCTAGGAAACAATGAGCAGTTCTTC. Protein: CASSLTLGNNEQFF.

The chain employs TRBV29-1 and TRBJ1-4; D perhaps matches TRBD1 (5 bases). The ends were cut back, 4 bases at V and 8 bases at J, with 14 bases in the middle. Looked up from germline, CDR1 is SQVTM and CDR2 is ANQGSEA. The CDR3 spans 13 residues. The CDR3: CSVAGPGGEKLFF. In DNA, the CDR3 is TGCAGCGTTGCGGGACCCGGAGGGGAAAAACTGTTTTTT.

This clonotype was picked up a small number of times. The chain combines TRBV15 with TRBJ2-5, with D possibly TRBD1 on 5 matching bases. The CDR3 sequence is 14 residues long. The V end was cut by 0 bases, the J end by 4 bases, with 9 bases between. From germline, CDR1 is LNHNV and CDR2 YYDKDF (reference sequence). This CDR3 is CATSRDWQGETQYF. CDR3 bases: TGTGCCACCAGCAGAGATTGGCAGGGAGAGACCCAGTACTTC.

A note on this clonotype: A read error may explain this, as a much larger clone is one base away. This CDR3 is CAPQTGGEEAQYF. DNA of the CDR3: TGTGCCCCCCAGACAGGGGGCGAAGAGGCCCAGTACTTC. The genes are TRBV10-3 and TRBJ2-5; TRBD1 matches at 10 bases. The germline V gene encodes CDR1 ENHRY and CDR2 SYGVKD. The CDR3 is 13 residues long.

The V call is TRBV27, the J call TRBJ2-3; D possibly corresponds to TRBD2 (7 bases). The germline V gene encodes CDR1 MNHEY and CDR2 SMNVEV (reference sequence). The ends were cut back, 8 bases at V and 3 bases at J, with 9 bases in the middle. This CDR3 contains 12 residues. The CDR3 DNA sequence: TGTGCCAGCGGGGGGGCTACAGATACGCAGTATTTT. Amino acids: CASGGATDTQYF.

The V and J genes are TRBV19 and TRBJ1-2; D gene ambiguous. V lost 11 bases to trimming and J lost 8 bases, with 24 bases between them. CDR1 is LNHDA, CDR2 SQIVND, per germline (reference sequence). The CDR3 is made up of 14 amino acids. CDR3 sequence reads: CAGITPGSLRGYTF. The CDR3 DNA sequence: TGTGCCGGTATCACCCCCGGGTCCTTAAGGGGCTACACCTTC.

This clonotype was counted once. The chain uses TRBV7-9 and TRBJ1-1; D might be TRBD1 (6 bases). V lost 9 bases, J lost 10 bases, and 18 bases lay in between. The CDR3 consists of 12 residues. Germline CDR1 SEHNR, CDR2 FQNEAQ (reference sequence). The CDR3 DNA sequence: TGTGCCAGTGGGACGGGGGGCTTTGTAGCTTTCTTT. Its translation is CASGTGGFVAFF.

This chain uses TRBV24-1 with TRBJ1-2; tentatively, D is TRBD1 (6 bases). The V end lost 3 bases, the J end lost 14 bases, and 21 bases lay between the germline ends. The CDR3 spans 14 residues. CDR1 is KGHDR and CDR2 is SFDVKD in the germline V gene. For the CDR3, the DNA is TGTGCCACCAGTGATCTGCCCCCGGGGGTGGGACAAACCTTC. Residues: CATSDLPPGVGQTF.

The rearrangement uses TRBV5-1 and TRBJ1-1; weak D call: TRBD1 (5 bases). The V end was cut by 1 base, the J end by 3 bases, with 10 bases between. This CDR3 has 14 residues. From germline, CDR1 is SGHRS and CDR2 YFSETQ. The CDR3 nucleotides read TGCGCCAGCAGCTTGCGGGGGACCGACACTGAAGCTTTCTTT. Amino acids: CASSLRGTDTEAFF. The variable domain in full, completed from reference TRBV5-1 and TRBJ1-1, reads KAGVTQTPRYLIKTRGQQVTLSCSPISGHRSVSWYQQTPGQGLQFLFEYFSETQRNKGNFPGRFSGRQFSNSRSEMNVSTLELGDSALYLCASSLRGTDTEAFFGQGTRLTVV.

Points on this clonotype: Sequence at one end of the junction differs from germline and may be a read error. The V gene is TRBV19, the J gene TRBJ1-1; the D is unclear. The CDR3 is made up of 12 amino acids. Germline V gives CDR1 LNHDA, CDR2 SQIVND (reference sequence). CDR3 nucleotides: TGTGCCAGTAGTATAAGGAACACCGAAGCTTTCTTT. This translates into CASSIRNTEAFF.

The chain uses TRBV7-6 and TRBJ2-5; D not resolved. Per germline, CDR1 SGHVS and CDR2 FNYEAQ. V lost 6 bases and J 5 bases, leaving 10 bases between the germline ends. CDR3 length: 12 amino acids. CDR3 loop: CASRRLGETQYF. The CDR3 coding sequence is TGTGCCAGCAGACGATTGGGGGAGACCCAGTACTTC.

In DNA, the CDR3 is TGTGCCAGCAGTTCCCAGGGGAGGAGCTCCTACGAGCAGTACTTC. This encodes CASSSQGRSSYEQYF. V is TRBV12-3 or TRBV12-4 and J is TRBJ2-7, with D possibly called TRBD1 or TRBD2 (6 bases each). The CDR3 has 15 amino acids. Trimming took off 4 bases at V and 0 bases at J, with 13 bases between the two ends.

V gene TRBV2 combines with J gene TRBJ1-2, with D tentatively TRBD1 (5 bases). The germline gives CDR1 SNHLY, CDR2 FYNNEI. This CDR3 spans 13 amino acids. Trimming cost V 5 bases and J 4 bases, with 11 bases left between them. CDR3 loop: CASSRQTPYGYTF. The DNA for the CDR3 is TGTGCCAGCAGTAGACAGACCCCCTATGGCTACACCTTC.

The chain uses TRBV7-3 and TRBJ2-3; D is unclear. The CDR3 contains 13 residues. The V gene lost 1 base and the J gene lost 6 bases, with 8 bases spanning the gap. CDR1 and CDR2 from the germline V gene are SGHTA and FQGTGA. As DNA, the CDR3 is TGTGCCAGCAGCTTAATGATGACGGATACGCAGTATTTT. Its translation is CASSLMMTDTQYF.

The V and J genes are TRBV7-4 and TRBJ2-1; tentatively, D is TRBD2 (5 bases). Per germline, CDR1 SGHVT and CDR2 SQSDAQ. Trimming shortened V by 8 bases and J by 7 bases, and 6 bases separated the two germline ends. CDR3 size: 10 residues. CDR3: CASGENEQFF. CDR3 nucleotides: TGTGCCAGCGGGGAGAATGAGCAGTTCTTC.

Comments on this clonotype: Germline is not matched at one junction end, which may reflect a read error. The V and J genes are TRBV20-1 and TRBJ2-7; D perhaps matches TRBD2 (5 bases). The CDR3 spans 12 residues. Germline CDR1 DFQATT, CDR2 SNEGSKA (reference sequence). CDR3 sequence (DNA): TGCAGCGCTACTAGACCGGGTGGGAAGCAGTACTTC. It encodes CSATRPGGKQYF.

The chain is built from TRBV10-3 and TRBJ1-6; D is possibly TRBD1 (5 bases). V was clipped by 11 bases and J by 9 bases, with 20 bases between them. This CDR3 spans 14 amino acids. CDR1 and CDR2 (germline): ENHRY, SYGVKD. CDR3 protein: CAGRQLGTASPLHF. CDR3 DNA: TGTGCCGGGAGACAACTAGGGACGGCTTCACCCCTCCACTTT.